This T cell receptor beta chain was sequenced in a study of blood T cell repertoires in COVID-19. Overall study context: Material from acute and convalescent COVID-19 was sourced from the United States, Italy and Spain.

Data came from immunoSEQ multiplex PCR; TCRdb stores just in-frame clones and leaves some out. This repertoire shows 90,000 to 120,000 clones, about nine tenths found once; its top ten account for approximately 1.3%. Germline-derived CDR1 and CDR2 are MNHEY and SVGEGT. The V end lost 2 bases, the J end lost 14 bases, and 14 bases lay between the germline ends. This CDR3 region has 12 residues. This clonotype was obtained from a young woman with acute or convalescent COVID-19. Sequencing was performed on peripheral blood. The chain recombines TRBV6-2 or TRBV6-3 with TRBJ2-3; D is ambiguous. The CDR3 nucleotides read TGTGCCAGCAGTTACCCCCCCGGTGCTCGGTATTTT. The encoded protein is CASSYPPGARYF.